This TCR beta chain was profiled in a study of PD-L1 blockade in urothelial cancer. Whole-study context: About 90% of the roughly 29 patients were males with bladder-origin urothelial cancer. Among blood samples, the median T cell count was 130,000 to 150,000.

Some clones are missing from TCRdb's copy, which holds only in-frame ones; the method was immunoSEQ multiplex PCR. In the table there are around 68,000 clones, about 81% of which are singletons. Time point meaning: pretreatment peripheral blood. The CDR3 extends over 15 amino acids. J was trimmed by 6 bases and V by 5 bases; bases with no gene match: 10. Germline lookup yields CDR1 LNHNV and CDR2 YYDKDF (reference sequence). The starting material was PBMCs, obtained around atezolizumab (anti-PD-L1) treatment. The chain joins TRBV15 to TRBJ2-1, with TRBD2 matching 7 bases. This receptor was obtained from a man aged 70 or older with urothelial cancer. The CDR3 DNA reads TGTGCCACCAGCGGACTTGGACTAGTTTTCAATGAGCAGTTCTTC. Residues: CATSGLGLVFNEQFF.